This entry describes one T cell receptor beta chain. The antigen is unknown. This sample was included in a study of T cells in localized non-small cell lung cancer. The CDR3 extends over 15 amino acids. CDR1 is LNHDA, CDR2 SQIVND, per germline (reference sequence). The germline V and J ends were trimmed by 4 bases and 5 bases, with 15 bases remaining between them. Study conclusions and caveats: An association was observed between higher blood T cell density and longer overall survival. Appearance in adjacent lung was seen for a median approximately 58 of the top 100 tumor clones. Only one tumor region was sequenced, so heterogeneity remains possible.

Assay: immunoSEQ multiplex PCR; the TCRdb copy retains only in-frame clones and omits some. This sample has about 48,000 clones, with about 72% found just once. V usage is TRBV19 and J usage is TRBJ2-1; the D is unclear. The sequencing here drew on peripheral blood, taken before any cancer treatment. The source of this sequence is a man aged 35 to 69 with stage I squamous cell lung carcinoma. DNA of the CDR3: TGTGCCAGTAGTACCTTAAGCCCACCAAACAATGAGCAGTTCTTC. It encodes CASSTLSPPNNEQFF.